The 28 T cell receptor beta chains reported below all come from one sample, sequenced in a study of CD8 T cells in ankylosing spondylitis (TCRdb year 2017). Receptor amplification or capture employed 5' RACE. Sequenced using an Illumina HiSeq 2500. Using fastp trimming at Q25 and MiXCR clonotype assembly, TCRdb reanalyzed the public sequencing data and kept in-frame beta chains. Rows are unified per CDR3 protein, each entry keeping the most common DNA and genes. The sample table contains about 170,000 distinct CDR3 sequences; only one count was recorded for about 17% of them. The ten largest clones capture approximately 7.8% of the sample. The sample taken for sequencing was blood, either unsorted or a sorted T cell fraction (not recorded which). Receptor source: a male donor with ankylosing spondylitis or in good health (not recorded which).

This clonotype was seen many times. The J gene is TRBJ2-3, the V gene TRBV5-6; 10 bases are a match to TRBD2. Germline V gene sequence: CDR1 SGHDT, CDR2 YYEEEE. J was trimmed by 2 bases and V by 3 bases; bases with no gene match: 3. CDR3 length: 15 amino acids. The CDR3 DNA follows: TGTGCCAGCAGCTATAGCGGGAGGCCCACAGATACGCAGTATTTT. Translated, it gives CASSYSGRPTDTQYF.

Worth noting for this clonotype: A much larger clone lies a single base off, so this may be a read error. The chain uses TRBV20-1 and TRBJ2-3; D perhaps matches TRBD1 (5 bases). The tail of the sequence fits TRBJ1-5 better, so the J call may be wrong. This CDR3 is built from 14 residues. Looked up from germline, CDR1 is DFQATT and CDR2 is SNEGSKA (reference sequence). CDR3 protein: CSARAGWGTDTQHF. In DNA form, the CDR3 reads TGCAGTGCTAGAGCAGGGTGGGGCACAGATACGCAGCATTTT.

This clonotype was seen many times. The rearrangement joins TRBV5-1 to TRBJ2-3; no firm D call. The germline gives CDR1 SGHRS, CDR2 YFSETQ. The CDR3 covers 15 residues. The V and J ends lost 0 bases and 2 bases respectively, with 10 bases between them. CDR3 sequence reads: CASSLDGLHTDTQYF. CDR3 in DNA: TGCGCCAGCAGCTTGGACGGCCTGCACACAGATACGCAGTATTTT. Together with reference TRBV5-1 and TRBJ2-3, the CDR3 gives the full variable domain: KAGVTQTPRYLIKTRGQQVTLSCSPISGHRSVSWYQQTPGQGLQFLFEYFSETQRNKGNFPGRFSGRQFSNSRSEMNVSTLELGDSALYLCASSLDGLHTDTQYFGPGTRLTVL.

The genes are TRBV27 and TRBJ2-4; 7 bases fit TRBD2. V was pared by 2 bases and J by 7 bases, with 2 bases of the junction left unmatched. Looked up from germline, CDR1 is MNHEY and CDR2 is SMNVEV (reference sequence). The CDR3 is 13 amino acids. This CDR3 reads CASSLAGVNIQYF. The CDR3 DNA is TGTGCCAGCAGTTTAGCGGGAGTGAACATTCAGTACTTC.

This clonotype was detected ten times or more. The CDR3 DNA sequence: TGCAGTGCTAGAGATAAGGGTACCACTGAAGCTTTCTTT. It specifies CSARDKGTTEAFF. This chain uses TRBV20-1 with TRBJ1-1; D is unresolved. Trimming removed 0 bases from V and 4 bases from J, with 9 bases in between. In germline, CDR1 is DFQATT, CDR2 SNEGSKA (reference sequence). There are 13 residues in the CDR3.

This clonotype appeared many times. V usage is TRBV5-4 and J usage is TRBJ1-6; 7 positions agree with TRBD1. The CDR3 is 16 residues long. The germline V gene has CDR1 SGHNT and CDR2 YYREEE (reference sequence). Unmatched junction bases numbered 9, after V lost 0 bases and J lost 9 bases. CDR3 in amino acids: CASSLGQGVFGSPLHF. In DNA form, the CDR3 reads TGTGCCAGCAGCTTGGGACAGGGTGTGTTCGGTTCACCCCTCCACTTT. Combining the CDR3 with reference TRBV5-4 and TRBJ1-6 gives the whole variable domain ETGVTQSPTHLIKTRGQQVTLRCSSQSGHNTVSWYQQALGQGPQFIFQYYREEENGRGNFPPRFSGLQFPNYSSELNVNALELDDSALYLCASSLGQGVFGSPLHFGNGTRLTVT.

This clonotype has only a few counts. The V call is TRBV4-1, the J call TRBJ2-7; TRBD2 matches at 9 bases. Unmatched junction bases numbered 7, after V lost 0 bases and J lost 1 base. The CDR3 totals 17 residues. The germline gives CDR1 MGHRA, CDR2 YSYEKL. The CDR3 region has the DNA TGCGCCAGCAGCCAAGACGCTAGCGGGAAAGGATCCTACGAGCAGTACTTC. It codes for CASSQDASGKGSYEQYF.

This clonotype showed up just a few times. This chain connects TRBV5-4 to TRBJ2-3, with TRBD2 matching over 7 bases. The germline CDR1 and CDR2 sequences are SGHNT and YYREEE (reference sequence). CDR3 size: 15 residues. Germline trimming cut 2 bases from V and 2 bases from J; bases unmatched to any gene: 5. The CDR3 sequence: CASSLPGLSTDTQYF. CDR3 nucleotide sequence: TGTGCCAGCAGCTTACCGGGACTATCCACAGATACGCAGTATTTT.

This clonotype was seen more than once but under ten times. The V and J genes are TRBV5-1 and TRBJ2-1; 7 bases align to TRBD2. The V gene's germline CDR1 is SGHRS and CDR2 YFSETQ. The CDR3 is made up of 14 amino acids. Unmatched junction bases numbered 3, after V lost 4 bases and J lost 2 bases. The CDR3 DNA follows: TGCGCCAGCAGCGGGACTAACGCCTACAATGAGCAGTTCTTC. This codes for CASSGTNAYNEQFF.

This clonotype showed up many times. V and J are TRBV5-1 and TRBJ2-3, with 12 bases aligning to TRBD2. Germline trimming cut 3 bases from V and 2 bases from J; bases unmatched to any gene: 1. The CDR3 loop spans 15 amino acids. The germline V gene has CDR1 SGHRS and CDR2 YFSETQ. CDR3 coding DNA: TGCGCCAGCAGCTGGACTAGCGGGAACACAGATACGCAGTATTTT. It yields the protein CASSWTSGNTDTQYF. The full variable domain, its missing parts supplied by reference TRBV5-1 and TRBJ2-3, is KAGVTQTPRYLIKTRGQQVTLSCSPISGHRSVSWYQQTPGQGLQFLFEYFSETQRNKGNFPGRFSGRQFSNSRSEMNVSTLELGDSALYLCASSWTSGNTDTQYFGPGTRLTVL.

At least ten counts were recorded for this clonotype. The V call is TRBV12-3 or TRBV12-4, the J call TRBJ2-7, with D possibly being TRBD2 (7 bases). This CDR3 region has 13 residues. Between the trimmed V and J ends, which lost 6 bases and 7 bases, there was a span of 16 bases. The CDR3 sequence is CASSLTGRGEQYF. The CDR3 region has the DNA TGTGCCAGCAGCCTAACAGGGAGGGGAGAGCAGTACTTC.

In its sample, this clonotype was seen a few times. The chain joins TRBV20-1 to TRBJ2-3, with D perhaps matching TRBD1 or TRBD2 (6 bases each). CDR3 length: 14 amino acids. The germline CDR1 and CDR2 sequences are DFQATT and SNEGSKA (reference sequence). V lost 3 bases and J lost 0, with 10 bases in between. CDR3 nucleotide sequence: TGCAGTGCTAGTTCGGGGGCGAGCACAGATACGCAGTATTTT. It specifies CSASSGASTDTQYF.

This clonotype was seen a few times. The chain couples TRBV7-2 to TRBJ2-3; possible D gene TRBD1, 7 bases. Germline V CDR1 and CDR2: SGHTA, FQGNSA. Trimming cost V 7 bases and J 0 bases, with 20 bases left between them. The CDR3 spans 17 residues. DNA for the CDR3: TGTGCCAGCAACCTAGGGGGCTGGGAGGCCAGCACAGATACGCAGTATTTT. Translating gives CASNLGGWEASTDTQYF.

The CDR3 DNA is TGTGCCAGCAGTTACAGGGGGCCTGGCTACACCTTC. Translated: CASSYRGPGYTF. The chain recombines TRBV6-6 with TRBJ1-2; TRBD1 matches at 7 bases. The germline gives CDR1 MNHNY, CDR2 SVGAGI (reference sequence). The J segment lost 7 bases and the V segment lost 2 bases, leaving 1 base of the junction unmatched. The CDR3 sequence is 12 residues long.

This clonotype was counted ten times or more. V gene TRBV5-8 combines with J gene TRBJ2-2; no clear D. The V gene's germline CDR1 is SGHTS and CDR2 YDEGEE. There are 16 residues in the CDR3. Trimming left V 3 bases short and J 0 bases short, with 12 bases between. CDR3 amino acids: CASSSMPVSNTGELFF. DNA of the CDR3: TGTGCCAGCAGCTCCATGCCCGTATCGAACACCGGGGAGCTGTTTTTT.

DNA for the CDR3: TGTGCCACCATTGGGACAGAGAACACTGAAGCTTTCTTT. Amino acids: CATIGTENTEAFF. The rearrangement uses TRBV10-3 and TRBJ1-1; 7 positions match TRBD1. The CDR3 is 13 amino acids. After removal of 10 bases from V and 1 base from J, the junction contained 6 bases not matched to a gene. The germline V gene encodes CDR1 ENHRY and CDR2 SYGVKD.

Notes on this clonotype: The junction shows a germline mismatch at one end, possibly a read error. The chain combines TRBV12-3 or TRBV12-4 with TRBJ2-7; D gene uncertain. This CDR3 spans 11 amino acids. CDR3 residues: CASSTPYVQYF. The DNA for the CDR3 is TGTGCCAGCAGTACCCCGTACGTGCAGTACTTC.

This clonotype was picked up a small number of times. The chain employs TRBV5-1 and TRBJ1-2; no reliable D call. Germline V gene data show CDR1 as SGHRS and CDR2 as YFSETQ. The ends were cut back, 0 bases at V and 6 bases at J, with 9 bases in the middle. The CDR3 sequence is 13 residues long. CDR3 residues: CASSLAQPNGYTF. In DNA, the CDR3 is TGCGCCAGCAGCTTGGCCCAGCCGAATGGCTACACCTTC. Full variable domain (remainder filled in from reference TRBV5-1 and TRBJ1-2): KAGVTQTPRYLIKTRGQQVTLSCSPISGHRSVSWYQQTPGQGLQFLFEYFSETQRNKGNFPGRFSGRQFSNSRSEMNVSTLELGDSALYLCASSLAQPNGYTFGSGTRLTVV.

The chain joins TRBV6-1 to TRBJ2-2; unclear D gene. The CDR3 sequence is 14 residues long. CDR1 and CDR2 (germline): MNHNS, SASEGT. Trimming removed 4 bases at V and 1 base at J, with 7 bases between. The CDR3 sequence: CASSVLGNTGELFF. The CDR3 region has the DNA TGTGCCAGCAGTGTCCTAGGGAACACCGGGGAGCTGTTTTTT.

The genes are TRBV7-8 and TRBJ2-2; 9 bases line up with TRBD1. This CDR3 spans 17 amino acids. V was clipped by 0 bases and J by 2 bases; unmatched bases: 4. The germline gives CDR1 SGHVS, CDR2 FQNEAQ. The CDR3 region is CASSLASTGGNTGELFF. The DNA for the CDR3 is TGTGCCAGCAGCTTAGCCTCAACAGGGGGCAACACCGGGGAGCTGTTTTTT.

This clonotype was observed many times. CDR3 residues: CASSLVQANTGELFF. Written as DNA, the CDR3 is TGTGCCAGCAGCTTAGTACAGGCGAACACCGGGGAGCTGTTTTTT. This chain links TRBV7-6 with TRBJ2-2; D possibly corresponds to TRBD1 (5 bases). Germline CDR1 is SGHVS and CDR2 is FNYEAQ. With 1 base removed from V and 0 bases from J, the gap between germline ends came to 6 bases. The CDR3 spans 15 residues. Using reference TRBV7-6 and TRBJ2-2 for the parts outside the CDR3, the full variable domain is GAGVSQSPRYKVTKRGQDVALRCDPISGHVSLYWYRQALGQGPEFLTYFNYEAQQDKSGLPNDRFSAERPEGSISTLTIQRTEQRDSAMYRCASSLVQANTGELFFGEGSRLTVL.

The sample holds many counts of this clonotype. The chain links TRBV29-1 to TRBJ1-2; 8 nucleotides line up with TRBD1. The CDR3 is made up of 11 amino acids. Germline loops: CDR1 SQVTM, CDR2 ANQGSEA. J gave up 13 bases and V 0 bases, and 4 bases lay outside the gene matches. The CDR3 DNA reads as TGCAGCGTTGAAGATGGACAGGGAGGCACCTTC. It yields the protein CSVEDGQGGTF. Full variable domain (outside the CDR3, taken from reference TRBV29-1 and TRBJ1-2): SAVISQKPSRDICQRGTSLTIQCQVDSQVTMMFWYRQQPGQSLTLIATANQGSEATYESGFVIDKFPISRPNLTFSTLTVSNMSPEDSSIYLCSVEDGQGGTFGSGTRLTVV.

This sequence joins TRBV29-1 and TRBJ1-4; a weak D match, TRBD1 (5 bases). CDR1 is SQVTM and CDR2 is ANQGSEA in the germline V gene. There are 13 residues in the CDR3. The DNA of the CDR3 is TGCAGACCACCGACCGGGGGTGATGAAAAACTGTTTTTT. Translation gives CRPPTGGDEKLFF.

J is TRBJ2-7 and V is TRBV27; D is ambiguous. This CDR3 region has 12 residues. Trimming shortened V by 8 bases and J by 6 bases, and 14 bases separated the two germline ends. Germline values: CDR1 MNHEY, CDR2 SMNVEV (reference sequence). Here the CDR3 reads CASCSKVSEQYF. CDR3 DNA sequence: TGTGCCAGCTGTTCCAAGGTGAGCGAGCAGTACTTC.

This clonotype has a count of ten or more. The J gene is TRBJ1-1, the V gene TRBV20-1; possible D gene TRBD1, 6 bases. The V and J ends lost 5 bases and 5 bases respectively, with 15 bases between them. The germline CDR1 and CDR2 sequences are DFQATT and SNEGSKA (reference sequence). This CDR3 is built from 13 residues. In DNA, the CDR3 is TGCAGTGCTGGTCGGGGGGCAGATACTGAAGCTTTCTTT. It yields the protein CSAGRGADTEAFF.

The V and J genes are TRBV28 and TRBJ1-1; a weak D match, TRBD1 (6 bases). The CDR3 is 12 amino acids. Looked up from germline, CDR1 is MDHEN and CDR2 is SYDVKM. Trimming cost V 10 bases and J 7 bases, with 16 bases left between them. The CDR3 protein is CATDSQGVEAFF. The DNA of the CDR3 is TGTGCCACCGACTCACAGGGTGTTGAAGCTTTCTTT. The full variable domain, its missing parts supplied by reference TRBV28 and TRBJ1-1, is DVKVTQSSRYLVKRTGEKVFLECVQDMDHENMFWYRQDPGLGLRLIYFSYDVKMKEKGDIPEGYSVSREKKERFSLILESASTNQTSMYLCATDSQGVEAFFGQGTRLTVV.

V and J are TRBV5-1 and TRBJ2-7, with TRBD1 matching 9 bases. This CDR3 spans 15 amino acids. Germline assignment: CDR1 SGHRS and CDR2 YFSETQ. Trimming cost V 4 bases and J 5 bases; bases outside gene matches: 10. The chain's CDR3 is CASSPVGTGPNEQYF. DNA of the CDR3: TGCGCCAGCAGCCCGGTGGGGACAGGGCCAAACGAGCAGTACTTC. Based on the CDR3 plus reference TRBV5-1 and TRBJ2-7, the full variable domain is KAGVTQTPRYLIKTRGQQVTLSCSPISGHRSVSWYQQTPGQGLQFLFEYFSETQRNKGNFPGRFSGRQFSNSRSEMNVSTLELGDSALYLCASSPVGTGPNEQYFGPGTRLTVT.

This clonotype is labeled hyperexpanded. The chain carries TRBV5-1 and TRBJ2-1; 13 nucleotides line up with TRBD2. CDR1 and CDR2 from the germline V gene are SGHRS and YFSETQ. V lost 2 bases, J lost 5 bases, and 7 bases stayed unmatched. The CDR3 loop spans 17 amino acids. CDR3: CASSLSPLAGGNNEQFF. The CDR3 DNA sequence: TGCGCCAGCAGCTTATCCCCACTAGCGGGAGGGAACAATGAGCAGTTCTTC. Full variable domain (rest looked up from reference TRBV5-1 and TRBJ2-1): KAGVTQTPRYLIKTRGQQVTLSCSPISGHRSVSWYQQTPGQGLQFLFEYFSETQRNKGNFPGRFSGRQFSNSRSEMNVSTLELGDSALYLCASSLSPLAGGNNEQFFGPGTRLTVL.